This TCR beta chain emerged from a study of response to subunit inactivated influenza vaccine. Whole-study findings and limits: Each seasonal flu vaccination may recruit only limited new T cells, authors suggested.

There are a few counts of this clonotype. Antigen unknown. Germline CDR1 reads SGHRS; CDR2 reads YFSETQ. The CDR3 loop spans 13 amino acids. The germline V and J ends were trimmed by 7 bases and 5 bases, with 15 bases remaining between them. Each CDR3 protein gets one entry after TCRdb re-called the RT-PCR reads with MiXCR. The table lists approximately 500,000 distinct CDR3 sequences, 13% of them singletons, with over 10% in the top ten. The receptor's source is a man over 45 who received an inactivated influenza vaccine. Sequenced material: PBMCs from blood, taken about 40 days after vaccination. The J gene is TRBJ2-5, the V gene TRBV5-1; D is ambiguous. The CDR3 DNA sequence: TGCGCCAGCTCGGGCCTCCCCGGGGAGACCCAGTACTTC. Translating it yields CASSGLPGETQYF.